This TCR beta chain derives from a study of OX40 agonist ivuxolimab in advanced cancers. Unmatched junction bases numbered 8, after V lost 9 bases and J lost 5 bases. This CDR3 spans 14 amino acids. The germline V gene has CDR1 MNHNS and CDR2 SASEGT. Study findings and constraints: The authors also found low normalized T-cell clonal expansion in some nonresponders. CD4+ and CD8+ blood T cells expanded clonally by week 6 at 0.1 to 3.0 mg/kg.

TCRdb's copy holds only in-frame clones and misses some; the assay was immunoSEQ multiplex PCR. The sample includes approximately 69,000 clones, approximately 86% of them seen just once. In the case of this clone: Its antigen is unknown.

The sample in question was CD4+ or CD8+ T cells sorted from blood, obtained in a trial of the OX40 agonist ivuxolimab. This chain joins TRBV6-1 and TRBJ2-5; 11 nucleotides match TRBD2. The sequence was obtained from an adult with an advanced solid tumor such as melanoma, head and neck, liver or kidney cancer. CDR3 sequence reads: CASTWVAGGETQYF. CDR3 DNA sequence: TGTGCCAGTACCTGGGTAGCGGGAGGGGAGACCCAGTACTTC.